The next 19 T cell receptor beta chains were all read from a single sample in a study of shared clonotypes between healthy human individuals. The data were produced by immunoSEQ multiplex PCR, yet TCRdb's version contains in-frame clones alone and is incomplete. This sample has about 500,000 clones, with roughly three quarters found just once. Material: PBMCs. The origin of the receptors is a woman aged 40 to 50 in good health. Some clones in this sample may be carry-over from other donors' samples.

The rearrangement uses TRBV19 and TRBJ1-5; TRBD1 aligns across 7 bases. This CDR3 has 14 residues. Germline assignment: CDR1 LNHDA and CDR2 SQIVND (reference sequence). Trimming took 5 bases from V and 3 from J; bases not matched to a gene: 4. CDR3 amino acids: CASSPTGHNQPQHF. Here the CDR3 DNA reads TGTGCCAGTAGTCCGACAGGGCACAATCAGCCCCAGCATTTT.

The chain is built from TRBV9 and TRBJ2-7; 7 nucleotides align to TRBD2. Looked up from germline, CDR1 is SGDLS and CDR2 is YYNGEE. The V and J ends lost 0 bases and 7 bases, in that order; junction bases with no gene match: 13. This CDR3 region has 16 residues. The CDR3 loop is CASSVERASGSREQYF. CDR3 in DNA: TGTGCCAGCAGCGTAGAGAGGGCTAGCGGAAGTAGAGAGCAGTACTTC.

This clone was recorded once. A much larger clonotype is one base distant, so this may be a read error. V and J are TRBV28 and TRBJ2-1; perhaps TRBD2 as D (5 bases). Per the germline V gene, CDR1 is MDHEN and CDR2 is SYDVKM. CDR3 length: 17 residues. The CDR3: CASSLPTSTSSYNGQFF. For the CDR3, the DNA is TGTGCCAGCAGTTTACCAACTAGTACATCCTCCTACAATGGGCAGTTCTTC.

CDR3 DNA: TGTGCCAGCAGCTTAGAACAGGGGGCATATGGAAACACCATATATTTT. Encoded protein: CASSLEQGAYGNTIYF. The genes are TRBV7-6 and TRBJ1-3, with TRBD1 matching 9 bases. The length of the CDR3 is 16 residues. The V segment lost 1 base and the J segment 3 bases; nucleotides outside the gene matches: 4. CDR1 SGHVS and CDR2 FNYEAQ come from the germline V gene. Supplemented by reference TRBV7-6 and TRBJ1-3, the full variable domain reads GAGVSQSPRYKVTKRGQDVALRCDPISGHVSLYWYRQALGQGPEFLTYFNYEAQQDKSGLPNDRFSAERPEGSISTLTIQRTEQRDSAMYRCASSLEQGAYGNTIYFGEGSWLTVV.

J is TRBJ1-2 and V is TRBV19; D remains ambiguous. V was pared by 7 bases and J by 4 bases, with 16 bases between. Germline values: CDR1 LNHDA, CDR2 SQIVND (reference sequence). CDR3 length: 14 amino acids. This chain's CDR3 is CASTQTQNSYGYTF. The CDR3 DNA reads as TGTGCCAGTACCCAGACGCAAAACAGCTATGGCTACACCTTC.

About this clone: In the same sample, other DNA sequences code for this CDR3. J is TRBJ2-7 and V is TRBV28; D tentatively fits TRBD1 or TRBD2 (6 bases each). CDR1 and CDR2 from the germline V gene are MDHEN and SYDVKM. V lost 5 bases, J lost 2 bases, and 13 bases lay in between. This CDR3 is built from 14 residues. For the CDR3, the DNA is TGTGCCAGCAGTCCTGGAGGGGGAACCTACGAGCAGTACTTC. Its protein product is CASSPGGGTYEQYF.

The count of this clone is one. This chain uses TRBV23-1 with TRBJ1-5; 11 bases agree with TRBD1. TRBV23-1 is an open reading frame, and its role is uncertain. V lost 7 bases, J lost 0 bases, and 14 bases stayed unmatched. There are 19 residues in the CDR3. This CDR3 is CASTPTGTGGQNSNQPQHF. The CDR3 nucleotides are TGCGCCAGCACCCCAACCGGGACAGGGGGACAAAATAGCAATCAGCCCCAGCATTTT.

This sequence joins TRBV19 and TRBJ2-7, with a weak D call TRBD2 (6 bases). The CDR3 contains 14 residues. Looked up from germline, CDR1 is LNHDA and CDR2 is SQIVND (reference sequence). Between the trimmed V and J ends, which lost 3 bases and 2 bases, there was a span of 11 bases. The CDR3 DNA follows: TGTGCCAGTAGTATTGGGGGGAGCGCCTACGAGCAGTACTTC. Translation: CASSIGGSAYEQYF.

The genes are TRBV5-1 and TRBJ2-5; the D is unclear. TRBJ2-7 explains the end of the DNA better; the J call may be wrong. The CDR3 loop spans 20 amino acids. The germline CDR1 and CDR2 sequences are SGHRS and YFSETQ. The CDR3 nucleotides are TGCGCCAGCAGCTTTGCACACGAGGCGGAAAAGACCTCAAGCTCCTACGAGCAGTACTTC. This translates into CASSFAHEAEKTSSSYEQYF.

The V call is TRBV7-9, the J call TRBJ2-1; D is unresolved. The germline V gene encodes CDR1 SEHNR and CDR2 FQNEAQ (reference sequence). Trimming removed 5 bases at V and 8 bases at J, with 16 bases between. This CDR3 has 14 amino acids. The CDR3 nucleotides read TGTGCCAGCAGCCCCCGGTCCGCTACACATGAGCAGTTCTTC. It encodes CASSPRSATHEQFF. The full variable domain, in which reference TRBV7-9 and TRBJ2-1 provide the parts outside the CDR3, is DTGVSQNPRHKITKRGQNVTFRCDPISEHNRLYWYRQTLGQGPEFLTYFQNEAQLEKSRLLSDRFSAERPKGSFSTLEIQRTEQGDSAMYLCASSPRSATHEQFFGPGTRLTVL.

CDR3 nucleotide sequence: TGTGCCAGCAGCAAGACCCATCCGGCCCAGCATTTT. Translating it yields CASSKTHPAQHF. The rearrangement uses TRBV2 and TRBJ1-5; D remains unclear. This CDR3 comprises 12 residues. The V gene's germline CDR1 is SNHLY and CDR2 FYNNEI. V gave up 6 bases and J gave up 11 bases, with 14 bases separating them.

DNA for the CDR3: TGTGCCAGCAGCTTGGCGATAGCGGGGGGCCGGGAGCAGTTCTTC. Residues: CASSLAIAGGREQFF. The chain employs TRBV7-2 and TRBJ2-1, with TRBD2 identical over 10 bases. This CDR3 is 15 amino acids long. J lost 10 bases, V lost 3 bases, and 9 bases had no gene match. The V gene's germline CDR1 is SGHTA and CDR2 FQGNSA.

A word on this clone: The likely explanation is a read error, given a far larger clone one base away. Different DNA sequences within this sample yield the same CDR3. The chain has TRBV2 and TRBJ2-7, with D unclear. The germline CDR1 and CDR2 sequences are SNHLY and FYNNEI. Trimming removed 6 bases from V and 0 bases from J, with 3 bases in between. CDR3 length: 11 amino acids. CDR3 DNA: TGTGCCAGCAGAAACTCCTACGAGCAGTACTTC. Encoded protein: CASRNSYEQYF.

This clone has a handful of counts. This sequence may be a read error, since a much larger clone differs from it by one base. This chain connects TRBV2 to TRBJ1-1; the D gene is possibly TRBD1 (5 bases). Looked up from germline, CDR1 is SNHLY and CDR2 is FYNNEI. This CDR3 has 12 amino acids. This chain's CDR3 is CAGSELGTYSFF. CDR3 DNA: TGTGCCGGCAGTGAGCTTGGGACCTACTCTTTCTTT.

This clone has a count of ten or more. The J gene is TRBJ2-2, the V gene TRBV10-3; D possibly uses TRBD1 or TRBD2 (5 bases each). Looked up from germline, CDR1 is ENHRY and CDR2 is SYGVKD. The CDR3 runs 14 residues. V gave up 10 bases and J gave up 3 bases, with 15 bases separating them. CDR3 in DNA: TGTGCCAGCAGGTCAGGGACGGACACCGGGGAGCTGTTTTTT. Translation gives CASRSGTDTGELFF.

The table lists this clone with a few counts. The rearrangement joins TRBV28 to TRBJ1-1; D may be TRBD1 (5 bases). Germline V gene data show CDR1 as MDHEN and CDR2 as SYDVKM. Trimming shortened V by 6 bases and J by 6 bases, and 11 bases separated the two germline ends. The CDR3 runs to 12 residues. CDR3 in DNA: TGTGCCAGCAGCCCGGGGGAGGCTGAAGCTTTCTTT. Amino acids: CASSPGEAEAFF.

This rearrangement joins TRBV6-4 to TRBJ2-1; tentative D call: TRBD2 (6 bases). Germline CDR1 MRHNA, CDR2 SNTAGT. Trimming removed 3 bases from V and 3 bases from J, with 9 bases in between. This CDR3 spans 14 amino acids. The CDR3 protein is CASSEGGVYNEQFF. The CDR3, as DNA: TGTGCCAGCAGTGAGGGGGGAGTCTACAATGAGCAGTTCTTC.

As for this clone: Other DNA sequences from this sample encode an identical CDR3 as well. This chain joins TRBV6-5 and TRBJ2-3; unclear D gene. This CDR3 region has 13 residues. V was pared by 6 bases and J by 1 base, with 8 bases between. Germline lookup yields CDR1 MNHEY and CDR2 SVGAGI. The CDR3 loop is CASRGLGTDTQYF. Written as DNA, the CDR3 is TGTGCCAGCAGGGGCCTGGGCACAGATACGCAGTATTTT.

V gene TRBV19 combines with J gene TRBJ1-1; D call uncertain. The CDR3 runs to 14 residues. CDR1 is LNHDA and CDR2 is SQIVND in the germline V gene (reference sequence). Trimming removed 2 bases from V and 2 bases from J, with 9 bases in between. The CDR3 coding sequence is TGTGCCAGTAGTATACTTGCAGTCAACACTGAAGCTTTCTTT. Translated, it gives CASSILAVNTEAFF.